Following are 23 T cell receptor beta chains from one sample sequenced in a study of spatial heterogeneity in lung cancer (dated by TCRdb to between 2018 and 2021). In light of the paper, this sample's time point label describes: sample taken at primary tumor resection. Without any cell sorting, TCR sequencing was performed on whole RNA extracted either from tumor and nontumor lung tissue or from cryopreserved PBMC samples. To prepare the library, 5' RACE was applied. Instrument used: NextSeq 500. The public sequencing data were trimmed at Q25 with fastp and processed into clonotypes with MiXCR by TCRdb, which kept only in-frame beta chains. Rows merge per CDR3 protein into single entries with the most common DNA and genes. The sample includes some 40,000 distinct CDR3 sequences, with 5.2% observed a single time. About a quarter of the sample is in the top ten clones. Sequences were derived from PBMCs, sampled at surgery. The source is a female donor with early-stage non-small cell lung cancer.

This clonotype showed up just a few times. The chain is built from TRBV20-1 and TRBJ1-1, with TRBD1 matching over 8 bases. Trimming at V came to 5 bases and at J to 0 bases, leaving 8 bases not matched to a gene. Germline values: CDR1 DFQATT, CDR2 SNEGSKA (reference sequence). The CDR3 contains 15 residues. The CDR3, as DNA: TGCAGTGCTCTGGGGGACAGGTTCATGAACACTGAAGCTTTCTTT. Encoded protein: CSALGDRFMNTEAFF.

The genes are TRBV6-5 and TRBJ2-7; a possible D gene is TRBD1 (6 bases). V lost 5 bases and J lost 4, with 9 bases in between. There are 12 residues in the CDR3. Germline CDR1 is MNHEY and CDR2 is SVGAGI. For the CDR3, the DNA is TGTGCCAGCAGTGTAGACAGGTACGAGCAGTACTTC. This sequence encodes CASSVDRYEQYF.

In this sample, this clonotype turned up many times. The chain couples TRBV9 to TRBJ2-7; a possible D gene is TRBD2 (6 bases). Germline V gene data show CDR1 as SGDLS and CDR2 as YYNGEE. This CDR3 contains 15 residues. Trimming left V 5 bases short and J 3 bases short, with 18 bases between. The CDR3 DNA is TGTGCCAGCAGTCCTGGGGGAGGAACTCTCTACGAGCAGTACTTC. Protein sequence: CASSPGGGTLYEQYF.

This clonotype has a count of ten or more. The chain links TRBV5-1 to TRBJ2-5, with 7 bases lining up with TRBD2. The CDR3 has 15 residues. J gave up 1 base and V 5 bases, and 8 bases lay outside the gene matches. CDR1 is SGHRS, CDR2 YFSETQ, per germline. Written as DNA, the CDR3 is TGCGCCAGCAGTAGAGTAGCGGGCCTCCAAGAGACCCAGTACTTC. This sequence encodes CASSRVAGLQETQYF.

This clonotype was picked up many times. The V gene is TRBV19, the J gene TRBJ2-1; 8 bases match TRBD1. The V gene's germline CDR1 is LNHDA and CDR2 SQIVND (reference sequence). Trimming removed 6 bases from V and 10 bases from J; junction bases left unmatched: 11. The CDR3 totals 14 residues. For the CDR3, the DNA is TGTGCCAGTAGAAGGGGACAGGTTGCATCCGAGCAGTTCTTC. Amino acid sequence: CASRRGQVASEQFF.

This clonotype was counted many times. V usage is TRBV5-1 and J usage is TRBJ2-3; 10 bases are shared with TRBD2. Germline values: CDR1 SGHRS, CDR2 YFSETQ. V lost 6 bases to trimming and J lost 4 bases; unmatched junction nucleotides: 5. This CDR3 comprises 14 residues. The CDR3 here is CASTATSGADTQYF. CDR3 DNA: TGCGCCAGCACCGCCACTAGCGGGGCAGATACGCAGTATTTT. Complete variable domain (other parts from reference TRBV5-1 and TRBJ2-3): KAGVTQTPRYLIKTRGQQVTLSCSPISGHRSVSWYQQTPGQGLQFLFEYFSETQRNKGNFPGRFSGRQFSNSRSEMNVSTLELGDSALYLCASTATSGADTQYFGPGTRLTVL.

The CDR3 region is CASSEKGAAVSGANVLTF. CDR3 DNA: TGTGCCAGCAGCGAGAAGGGGGCAGCAGTCTCTGGGGCCAACGTCCTGACTTTC. This rearrangement joins TRBV6-1 to TRBJ2-6; 7 bases match TRBD1. The CDR3 length is 18 residues. Germline V CDR1 and CDR2: MNHNS, SASEGT. V lost 6 bases to trimming and J lost 0 bases; unmatched junction nucleotides: 11.

Only a few counts were recorded for this clonotype. The rearrangement links TRBV7-2 to TRBJ2-7; 9 bases align to TRBD2. The CDR3 runs to 14 residues. Germline assignment: CDR1 SGHTA and CDR2 FQGNSA. The V and J ends lost 3 bases and 3 bases, in that order; junction bases with no gene match: 3. As DNA, the CDR3 is TGTGCCAGCAGCTTTATAGCGGGGGACTACGAGCAGTACTTC. It translates to CASSFIAGDYEQYF.

This clonotype showed up many times. The chain joins TRBV12-3 or TRBV12-4 to TRBJ2-5; the D is unclear. Trimming stripped 2 bases from V and 1 base from J, with 11 bases between. The CDR3 runs 15 residues. The CDR3 reads CASSLFPGPQETQYF. The CDR3 region has the DNA TGTGCCAGCAGTTTATTCCCGGGTCCCCAAGAGACCCAGTACTTC.

The table lists this clonotype with many counts. V usage is TRBV7-8 and J usage is TRBJ2-5; tentatively, D is TRBD1 or TRBD2 (5 bases each). The CDR3 length is 16 residues. CDR1 is SGHVS, CDR2 FQNEAQ, per germline. Trimming shortened V by 5 bases and J by 1 base, and 17 bases separated the two germline ends. The CDR3 DNA sequence: TGTGCCAGCAGCCGTTCTTCCGGGGCTCTCCAAGAGACCCAGTACTTC. Its translation: CASSRSSGALQETQYF.

Only a few counts were recorded for this clonotype. The V and J genes are TRBV6-5 and TRBJ2-1; 7 nucleotides match TRBD1. CDR1 and CDR2 from the germline V gene are MNHEY and SVGAGI. The V gene end was trimmed by 0 bases and the J gene end by 6 bases; junction bases not matched to a gene: 8. This CDR3 is 16 amino acids long. The CDR3 nucleotides are TGTGCCAGCAGTTACTCTCGACAGGGATCCGGCAATGAGCAGTTCTTC. Encoded protein: CASSYSRQGSGNEQFF.

This clonotype showed up many times. V usage is TRBV4-1 and J usage is TRBJ2-1; 9 positions match TRBD2. With 3 bases clipped from V and 2 bases from J, the junction kept 2 bases outside the gene matches. Germline CDR1 and CDR2: MGHRA and YSYEKL. The CDR3 is 15 residues long. CDR3 amino acids: CASSQTSGAYNEQFF. CDR3 DNA sequence: TGCGCCAGCAGCCAGACTAGCGGCGCCTACAATGAGCAGTTCTTC.

This clonotype has a count of ten or more. V gene TRBV28 combines with J gene TRBJ1-2, with D maybe TRBD1 (6 bases). CDR1 and CDR2 from the germline V gene are MDHEN and SYDVKM. The CDR3 spans 13 residues. Trimming removed 6 bases from V and 8 bases from J, with 16 bases in between. For the CDR3, the DNA is TGTGCCAGCAGATCAAACAGGGCTTGGGGCTACACCTTC. It specifies CASRSNRAWGYTF.

Relative to its sample, this clonotype is large. This chain connects TRBV28 to TRBJ2-2; D may be TRBD2 (5 bases). The CDR3 extends over 12 amino acids. Germline CDR1 and CDR2: MDHEN and SYDVKM. The V gene lost 7 bases and the J gene lost 5 bases, with 8 bases spanning the gap. The CDR3 loop reads CASNSVTGELFF. The CDR3 nucleotides are TGTGCCAGCAATAGCGTTACCGGGGAGCTGTTTTTT.

This clonotype was picked up many times. The chain recombines TRBV29-1 with TRBJ1-2, with D possibly matching TRBD1 (6 bases). CDR1 SQVTM and CDR2 ANQGSEA come from the germline V gene. V shed 7 bases and J shed 10 bases, with 16 bases lying between them. CDR3 length: 11 amino acids. The CDR3: CSAYREGVYTF. For the CDR3, the DNA is TGCAGCGCCTACAGGGAAGGGGTCTACACCTTC.

This clonotype was detected ten times or more. The rearrangement uses TRBV5-1 and TRBJ1-1; D may be TRBD1 (5 bases). V dropped 4 bases and J dropped 2 bases, with 12 bases sitting between them. This CDR3 has 14 amino acids. Germline values: CDR1 SGHRS, CDR2 YFSETQ. The CDR3 region has the DNA TGCGCCAGCAGCCCAGGGACGGATAACACTGAAGCTTTCTTT. This codes for CASSPGTDNTEAFF. The full variable domain, its missing parts supplied by reference TRBV5-1 and TRBJ1-1, is KAGVTQTPRYLIKTRGQQVTLSCSPISGHRSVSWYQQTPGQGLQFLFEYFSETQRNKGNFPGRFSGRQFSNSRSEMNVSTLELGDSALYLCASSPGTDNTEAFFGQGTRLTVV.

This clonotype showed up just a few times. The chain is built from TRBV20-1 and TRBJ2-7; D remains ambiguous. The CDR3 is 14 residues long. Trimming took off 2 bases at V and 0 bases at J, with 11 bases between the two ends. Per germline, CDR1 DFQATT and CDR2 SNEGSKA (reference sequence). The CDR3 spells CSARWVVTSYEQYF. DNA for the CDR3: TGCAGTGCTAGATGGGTAGTAACCTCCTACGAGCAGTACTTC.

The table lists this clonotype with many counts. The genes are TRBV28 and TRBJ1-4; D remains unclear. Per germline, CDR1 MDHEN and CDR2 SYDVKM. V lost 5 bases to trimming and J lost 0 bases, with 13 bases between them. This CDR3 contains 16 residues. CDR3 region: CASSRRFSATNEKLFF. The CDR3 DNA reads as TGTGCCAGCAGTCGTCGGTTTTCAGCAACTAATGAAAAACTGTTTTTT. The full variable domain, in which reference TRBV28 and TRBJ1-4 provide the parts outside the CDR3, is DVKVTQSSRYLVKRTGEKVFLECVQDMDHENMFWYRQDPGLGLRLIYFSYDVKMKEKGDIPEGYSVSREKKERFSLILESASTNQTSMYLCASSRRFSATNEKLFFGSGTQLSVL.

There are many counts of this clonotype. This rearrangement joins TRBV29-1 to TRBJ1-1; 7 nucleotides align to TRBD1. The J segment lost 1 base and the V segment lost 7 bases, leaving 6 bases of the junction unmatched. This CDR3 has 13 amino acids. CDR1 and CDR2 from the germline V gene are SQVTM and ANQGSEA. CDR3 residues: CSGRGMANTEAFF. The CDR3 DNA follows: TGCAGCGGCAGGGGGATGGCGAACACTGAAGCTTTCTTT.

Comments on this clonotype: This may come from a read error, since a much larger clone is one base off. The CDR3 end shows no conserved phenylalanine or tryptophan, and so a read error is likely. The gene calls are TRBV28 and TRBJ1-1; 7 bases are a match to TRBD1. The CDR3 runs to 14 residues. The V gene end was trimmed by 5 bases and the J gene end by 3 bases; junction bases not matched to a gene: 6. Looked up from germline, CDR1 is MDHEN and CDR2 is SYDVKM. The CDR3 coding sequence is TGTGCCAGCAGTCCCGGGACAGAATACACTGAAGCTTTCTTA. Its protein product is CASSPGTEYTEAFL.

The sample holds many counts of this clonotype. The chain uses TRBV15 and TRBJ2-7; D remains ambiguous. Per the germline V gene, CDR1 is LNHNV and CDR2 is YYDKDF (reference sequence). This CDR3 spans 13 amino acids. Trimming left V 3 bases short and J 1 base short, with 7 bases between. The CDR3 sequence is CATSRAGSYEQYF. CDR3 nucleotide sequence: TGTGCCACCAGCAGGGCCGGGTCCTACGAGCAGTACTTC.

The rearrangement links TRBV7-2 to TRBJ2-6, with D uncertain. Trimming pared 6 bases from V and 0 bases from J, leaving 6 bases between. Germline CDR1 reads SGHTA; CDR2 reads FQGNSA. CDR3 length: 14 amino acids. CDR3 amino acids: CASRVTSGANVLTF. In DNA form, the CDR3 reads TGTGCCAGCAGGGTCACCTCTGGGGCCAACGTCCTGACTTTC.

This clonotype appeared many times. V and J are TRBV30 and TRBJ1-2, with TRBD1 matching 8 bases. This CDR3 has 12 amino acids. Germline loops: CDR1 GTSNPN, CDR2 SVGIG (reference sequence). The CDR3 loop is CARDRRDYGYTF. The CDR3 DNA reads TGTGCGAGGGACAGGCGCGACTATGGCTACACCTTC.